This TCR beta chain was profiled in a study of cytomegalovirus exposure and HLA in healthy donors. PCR primers comprised 60 Vbeta and 13 Jbeta primers. TCRdb's copy holds only in-frame clones and misses some; the assay was immunoSEQ multiplex PCR. The sample records roughly 110,000 clones, roughly 73% being singletons. About this clone: The antigen is unknown.

The CDR3 consists of 16 residues. Germline V gene lookup returns CDR1 SEHNR and CDR2 FQNEAQ (reference sequence). The V and J ends lost 3 bases and 2 bases respectively, with 15 bases between them. The study's findings and limits: Under in vitro conditions, three CMV-associated chains were confirmed as specific for CMV antigens.

This receptor was obtained from a woman aged 25 to 45 in good health and CMV-seronegative. The specimen sequenced was PBMCs. This sequence joins TRBV7-9 and TRBJ2-3; D call uncertain. CDR3 region: CASSLMVGINTDTQYF. CDR3 nucleotides: TGTGCCAGCAGCTTGATGGTCGGTATTAACACAGATACGCAGTATTTT. Drawing the rest from reference TRBV7-9 and TRBJ2-3, the complete variable domain is DTGVSQNPRHKITKRGQNVTFRCDPISEHNRLYWYRQTLGQGPEFLTYFQNEAQLEKSRLLSDRFSAERPKGSFSTLEIQRTEQGDSAMYLCASSLMVGINTDTQYFGPGTRLTVL.